A selection of T cell receptor beta chains follows, all from one sample in a study of blood T cell repertoires in COVID-19. The table came from immunoSEQ multiplex PCR; TCRdb's copy has only in-frame clones and leaves some out. The profile shows 130,000 to 150,000 clones, around 79% of them singletons. Sequenced input: peripheral blood. These receptors came from a woman aged 70 to 79 with COVID-19, enrolled during active disease. The CDR3 runs from the conserved cysteine through the conserved F or W. The D gene is left open where the match is weak. Rows give clone size only sometimes, using once, few, many, or a class for an expanded clone.

v_call	clone_size	d_call	j_call	cdr3_nt	cdr3_aa
TRBV10-3	.	.	TRBJ1-1	TGTGCAAGTCGTGCGACGGGAGATACTGAAGCTTTCTTT	CASRATGDTEAFF
TRBV5-4	.	TRBD2	TRBJ2-2	TGTGCCAGCAGCTTGGGAGGTAGCGGGGGTCCGAACACCGGGGAGCTGTTTTTT	CASSLGGSGGPNTGELFF
TRBV7-9	.	.	TRBJ1-2	TGTGCCAGCAGCTCCCATGGGGCAGCAAACTATGGCTACACCTTC	CASSSHGAANYGYTF
TRBV18	few	TRBD1	TRBJ1-5	TGTGCCAGCTCACCAACAGGGGGCGAGAATCAGCCCCAGCATTTT	CASSPTGGENQPQHF
TRBV5-6	.	TRBD1	TRBJ1-5	TGTGCCAGCAGCTTGGGTGCCGGGACAGGTACTCAGCCCCAGCATTTT	CASSLGAGTGTQPQHF
TRBV29-1	.	.	TRBJ1-4	TGCAGCGTCTATACAGATGAAAAACTGTTTTTT	CSVYTDEKLFF
TRBV5-6	.	TRBD1	TRBJ1-2	TGTGCCAGCAGCTTTCGGGACAGGGCCTATGGCTACACCTTC	CASSFRDRAYGYTF
TRBV2	few	.	TRBJ1-5	TGTGCCAGCAGTGACCATACACGGACACGCACCGATCAGCCCCAGCATTTT	CASSDHTRTRTDQPQHF
TRBV11-2	.	.	TRBJ2-2	TGTGCCAGCAGCCGCGCCAGGGGGGAAGGGGAGCTGTTTTTT	CASSRARGEGELFF
TRBV6-6	.	TRBD1	TRBJ2-7	TGTGCCAGCAGTTCTCGACAGGGCTTTAGCTACGAGCAGTACTTC	CASSSRQGFSYEQYF
TRBV28	.	.	TRBJ1-5	TGTGCCAGCATTCTGCGAGGGGGTACTAGGAATCAGCCCCAGCATTTT	CASILRGGTRNQPQHF